This T cell receptor (beta chain) was sequenced during a study of blood T cell repertoires in COVID-19. Whole-study context: COVID-19 samples collected from the United States, Italy and Spain covered acute and convalescent phases. Sources were T cells, B-cell-depleted T cells, or PBMCs; the material itself was cDNA or gDNA.

Authors' methods: Reference gene primer amplification gave nucleated cell count estimates. Sequencing was performed with immunoSEQ multiplex PCR; in TCRdb, only in-frame clones are kept and a portion is missing. The DNA gave D and trimming, while V, J and clone size come from that table. The sample shows roughly 300,000 clones, 85% of them seen only once. Clinical histories supplied by participants themselves formed the basis of cohort assignment. The V gene lost 3 bases and the J gene lost 4 bases, with 12 bases spanning the gap. The CDR3 runs 14 residues. CDR1 and CDR2 from the germline V gene are MGHDK and SYGVNS.

The sequencing sample was made of PBMCs or T cells enriched from blood (not recorded which). The chain recombines TRBV25-1 with TRBJ1-1, with D hard to call. The TCR comes from a woman between 45 and 65 years old who had recovered from COVID-19. The CDR3 coding sequence is TGTGCCAGCAGTGAGATTCACAGTCCCACTGAAGCTTTCTTT. Protein: CASSEIHSPTEAFF.